This TCR beta chain was sequenced during a study of T-cell memory formation after mild COVID-19. Overall study findings and caveats: CD8+ contracting clones occupied EMRA, while CD4+ ones occupied mainly CM and EM. Cross-reactive memory apparently joined, as some responding clones appeared in pre-infection memory. Clones that shrank (day 15 to 85) were balanced CD4/CD8, whereas later expanders leaned CD4+.

In this sample, this clonotype turned up a few times. Its antigen remains unidentified. The CDR3 has 16 residues. Germline values: CDR1 SGHKS, CDR2 YYEKEE (reference sequence). After removal of 2 bases from V and 5 bases from J, the junction contained 10 bases not matched to a gene. Using constant-segment primers, 5'RACE produced TCR alpha and TCR beta cDNA libraries carrying sample barcodes and UMIs. Each CDR3 protein is one row after TCRdb ran MiXCR on the 5' RACE reads. The table includes about 560,000 distinct CDR3 sequences, over 15% detected once. The chain uses TRBV5-5 and TRBJ2-5; 9 bases fit TRBD2. The TCR originated in an adult woman who had mild COVID-19 (a few samples of this study predate the infection). Cell type and time point are not known. The sequencing sample was made of PBMCs or a T cell subset sorted from them (not recorded which). DNA for the CDR3: TGTGCCAGCAGCTTTGGGCTAGCGGGGAGGAGGGAGACCCAGTACTTC. It translates to CASSFGLAGRRETQYF.